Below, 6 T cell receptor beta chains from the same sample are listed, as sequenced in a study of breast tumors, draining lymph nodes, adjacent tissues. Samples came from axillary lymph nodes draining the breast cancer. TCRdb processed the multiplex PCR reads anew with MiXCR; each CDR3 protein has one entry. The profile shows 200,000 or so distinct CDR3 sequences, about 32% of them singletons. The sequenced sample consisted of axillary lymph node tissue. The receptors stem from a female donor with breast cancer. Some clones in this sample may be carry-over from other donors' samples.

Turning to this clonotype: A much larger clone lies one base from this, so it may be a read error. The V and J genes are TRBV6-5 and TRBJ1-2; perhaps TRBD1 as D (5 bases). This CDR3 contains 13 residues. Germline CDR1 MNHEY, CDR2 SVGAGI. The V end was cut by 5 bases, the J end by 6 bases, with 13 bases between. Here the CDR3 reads CASSNGRGDGYTF. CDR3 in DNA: TGTGCCAGCAGTAACGGTCGGGGCGATGGCTACACCTTC.

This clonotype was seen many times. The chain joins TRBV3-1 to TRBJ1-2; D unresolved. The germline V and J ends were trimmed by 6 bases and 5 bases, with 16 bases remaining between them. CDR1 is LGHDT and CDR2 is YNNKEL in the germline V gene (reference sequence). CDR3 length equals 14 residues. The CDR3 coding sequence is TGTGCCAGCAGGGGCAGATCAGGACTTTATGGCTACACCTTC. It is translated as CASRGRSGLYGYTF.

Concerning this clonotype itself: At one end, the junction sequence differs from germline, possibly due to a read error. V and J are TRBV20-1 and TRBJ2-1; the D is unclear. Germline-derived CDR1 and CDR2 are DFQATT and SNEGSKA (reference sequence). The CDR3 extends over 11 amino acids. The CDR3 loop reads CSASVLDEQSF. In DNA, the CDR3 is TGCAGTGCTAGTGTTCTGGATGAGCAGTCCTTC.

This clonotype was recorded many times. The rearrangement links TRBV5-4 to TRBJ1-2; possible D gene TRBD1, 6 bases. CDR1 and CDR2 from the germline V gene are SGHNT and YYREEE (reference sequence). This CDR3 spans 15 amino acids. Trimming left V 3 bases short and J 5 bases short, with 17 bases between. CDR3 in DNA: TGTGCCAGCAGCTCAGCATTACAGGGTGGTTATGGCTACACCTTC. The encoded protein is CASSSALQGGYGYTF.

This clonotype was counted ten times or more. CDR3 protein: CASSPDGNTIYF. CDR3 DNA: TGTGCCAGCAGCCCAGATGGAAACACCATATATTTT. The gene calls are TRBV7-9 and TRBJ1-3; D call uncertain. The CDR3 runs 12 residues. Germline V gene data show CDR1 as SEHNR and CDR2 as FQNEAQ (reference sequence). V lost 5 bases and J 3 bases, leaving 5 bases between the germline ends.

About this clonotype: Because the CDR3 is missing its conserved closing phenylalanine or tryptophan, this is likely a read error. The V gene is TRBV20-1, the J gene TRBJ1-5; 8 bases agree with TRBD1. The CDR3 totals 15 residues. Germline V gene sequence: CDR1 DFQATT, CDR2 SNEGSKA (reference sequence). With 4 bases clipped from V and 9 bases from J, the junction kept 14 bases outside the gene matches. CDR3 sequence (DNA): TGCAGTGCTACCCAGAACAGGGGGGGTATTCGGCCCCAGCATCTT. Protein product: CSATQNRGGIRPQHL.